These 23 T cell receptor beta chains were all obtained from the same sample, sequenced in a study of T cells in localized non-small cell lung cancer. TCRdb keeps only in-frame clones here, not all; method: immunoSEQ multiplex PCR. The table lists around 1,500 clones, 20% to 25% of them singletons, with around 12% in the top ten. The sequencing used lung tumor tissue, collected before any cancer treatment. These receptor sequences come from a female donor older than 55 with stage II lung adenocarcinoma.

The chain couples TRBV18 to TRBJ1-2; TRBD1 aligns across 8 bases. V lost 1 base to trimming and J lost 7 bases; unmatched junction nucleotides: 14. Germline lookup yields CDR1 KGHSH and CDR2 LQKENI. CDR3 length equals 17 residues. CDR3 in DNA: TGTGCCAGCTCACCACGCGTGTCGGACAGGGTAGATACTGGCTACACCTTC. This sequence encodes CASSPRVSDRVDTGYTF.

This clone has a handful of counts. This rearrangement joins TRBV9 to TRBJ1-2, with D unclear. Germline assignment: CDR1 SGDLS and CDR2 YYNGEE. V was pared by 7 bases and J by 5 bases, with 18 bases between. This CDR3 spans 14 amino acids. This chain's CDR3 is CASLTFGSRYGYTF. In DNA form, the CDR3 reads TGTGCCAGCTTAACCTTTGGATCCCGTTATGGCTACACCTTC.

The V and J genes are TRBV10-3 and TRBJ2-1, with 7 nucleotides matching TRBD1. The CDR3 contains 17 residues. Germline trimming cut 2 bases from V and 3 bases from J; bases unmatched to any gene: 10. The V gene's germline CDR1 is ENHRY and CDR2 SYGVKD. CDR3 loop: CAISEGQAKLGYNEQFF. The CDR3, as DNA: TGTGCCATCAGTGAGGGACAGGCAAAATTAGGCTACAATGAGCAGTTCTTC.

This chain uses TRBV14 with TRBJ1-4; possibly TRBD1 for D (6 bases). V was pared by 3 bases and J by 8 bases, with 16 bases between. This CDR3 comprises 15 residues. Germline CDR1 SGHDN, CDR2 FVKESK. CDR3 loop: CASSQALQGDEKLFF. In DNA, the CDR3 is TGTGCCAGCAGCCAGGCATTACAGGGCGACGAAAAACTGTTTTTT.

The sample holds one count of this clone. V is TRBV18 and J is TRBJ1-1; D possibly corresponds to TRBD1 (6 bases). Deletions cut 5 bases from V and 11 bases from J, with 15 bases between. This CDR3 spans 12 amino acids. The germline CDR1 and CDR2 sequences are KGHSH and LQKENI. The CDR3: CASSGGTGLAFF. CDR3 nucleotide sequence: TGTGCCAGCTCAGGGGGCACAGGGCTTGCTTTCTTT.

This clone was observed a few times. The V and J genes are TRBV6-8 and TRBJ2-7; 9 nucleotides agree with TRBD2. The CDR3 consists of 15 residues. The germline V gene has CDR1 MNHGY and CDR2 SAAAGT. The J segment lost 3 bases and the V segment lost 5 bases, leaving 8 bases of the junction unmatched. The CDR3 here is CASSGVGSGSYEQYF. In nucleotides, the CDR3 is TGTGCCAGCAGTGGGGTTGGTAGCGGGAGCTACGAGCAGTACTTC.

The chain combines TRBV23-1 with TRBJ2-3; a possible D gene is TRBD2 (5 bases). TRBV23-1 is identified as an open reading frame with a role that is uncertain. CDR3 length: 15 amino acids. Trimming stripped 3 bases from V and 0 bases from J, with 10 bases between. In DNA, the CDR3 is TGCGCCAGCAGTCACCGGTGGACTAGCACAGATACGCAGTATTTT. Protein: CASSHRWTSTDTQYF.

V and J are TRBV6-8 and TRBJ1-3; 7 bases line up with TRBD1. CDR3 length equals 16 residues. Germline V gives CDR1 MNHGY, CDR2 SAAAGT. V shed 5 bases, J shed 0 bases, and the junction held 7 bases outside the gene matches. The chain's CDR3 is CASSRGQRTSGNTIYF. CDR3 nucleotides: TGTGCCAGCAGTCGGGGACAGAGAACCTCTGGAAACACCATATATTTT.

V is TRBV11-3 and J is TRBJ2-7; 8 positions match TRBD2. V lost 0 bases and J lost 7; bases outside the gene matches: 5. This CDR3 comprises 14 residues. Germline V gene data show CDR1 as SGHNT and CDR2 as YENEEA. The CDR3 DNA reads as TGTGCCAGCAGCTTAGACGGGGGGGCGCGTGAGCAGTACTTC. Protein sequence: CASSLDGGAREQYF.

The chain carries TRBV14 and TRBJ2-3; D is undetermined. The CDR3 is 14 residues long. The ends were cut back, 3 bases at V and 0 bases at J, with 7 bases in the middle. CDR1 and CDR2 (germline): SGHDN, FVKESK. In DNA, the CDR3 is TGTGCCAGCAGCCACTGGGCGAGCACAGATACGCAGTATTTT. Amino acid sequence: CASSHWASTDTQYF.

In this sample, this clone turned up a few times. The chain employs TRBV6-8 and TRBJ1-4; 12 positions agree with TRBD1. Trimming cost V 7 bases and J 8 bases; bases outside gene matches: 8. CDR1 is MNHGY and CDR2 is SAAAGT in the germline V gene. The CDR3 length is 15 residues. The DNA for the CDR3 is TGTGCCAGCAATCCGGGACAGGGGGCCGGAGAAAAACTGTTTTTT. Translated: CASNPGQGAGEKLFF.

The V call is TRBV10-1, the J call TRBJ2-7; perhaps TRBD2 as D (5 bases). The length of the CDR3 is 14 residues. Germline values: CDR1 WNHNN, CDR2 SYGVQD (reference sequence). V gave up 8 bases and J gave up 2 bases, with 16 bases separating them. This CDR3 reads CASALRVITYEQYF. In DNA, the CDR3 is TGCGCCAGCGCCCTGCGGGTAATCACCTACGAGCAGTACTTC.

This clone is classed as large. The V gene is TRBV11-3, the J gene TRBJ2-3; D gene ambiguous. The CDR3 covers 15 residues. The germline V and J ends were trimmed by 1 base and 0 bases, with 8 bases remaining between them. Germline values: CDR1 SGHNT, CDR2 YENEEA. Here the CDR3 DNA reads TGTGCCAGCAGCTTAGGCCCAGATAGCACAGATACGCAGTATTTT. Translating gives CASSLGPDSTDTQYF.

This clone was seen only a few times. The rearrangement joins TRBV6-8 to TRBJ2-7, with D possibly TRBD1 on 5 matching bases. The germline V gene has CDR1 MNHGY and CDR2 SAAAGT. The V gene lost 0 bases and the J gene lost 2 bases, with 20 bases spanning the gap. The CDR3 spans 18 residues. The CDR3 loop is CASSYSFLKGADTYEQYF. The CDR3 DNA follows: TGTGCCAGCAGTTACTCCTTTCTAAAAGGGGCGGATACCTACGAGCAGTACTTC.

The chain has TRBV6-8 and TRBJ2-3, with D perhaps matching TRBD2 (5 bases). This CDR3 spans 14 amino acids. V gave up 6 bases and J gave up 1 base, with 11 bases separating them. Germline CDR1 and CDR2: MNHGY and SAAAGT. The DNA for the CDR3 is TGTGCCAGCAGCCCACTGCGGGGCACAGATACGCAGTATTTT. This codes for CASSPLRGTDTQYF.

The chain recombines TRBV11-3 with TRBJ1-1; possibly TRBD1 for D (6 bases). Germline V gives CDR1 SGHNT, CDR2 YENEEA. Trimming cost V 3 bases and J 4 bases, with 15 bases left between them. The CDR3 length is 15 residues. The CDR3 protein is CASSLTQGVGTEAFF. The CDR3 nucleotides read TGTGCCAGCAGCTTGACACAGGGTGTGGGCACTGAAGCTTTCTTT.

The chain employs TRBV6-8 and TRBJ1-4; perhaps TRBD1 as D (6 bases). Germline V CDR1 and CDR2: MNHGY, SAAAGT. V lost 10 bases and J 9 bases, leaving 18 bases between the germline ends. This CDR3 is 13 amino acids long. CDR3 loop: CAKRGEGSQKLFF. The CDR3, as DNA: TGTGCCAAAAGGGGGGAGGGGTCGCAAAAACTGTTTTTT.

In its sample, this clone is medium-sized. This chain links TRBV9 with TRBJ2-1, with D hard to call. The CDR3 has 15 residues. V was shortened by 0 bases and J by 4 bases, with 11 bases between the two germline ends. CDR1 and CDR2 from the germline V gene are SGDLS and YYNGEE. This CDR3 is CASSVASEEYNEQFF. In DNA form, the CDR3 reads TGTGCCAGCAGCGTAGCTAGTGAGGAATACAATGAGCAGTTCTTC.

This clone showed up just a few times. V and J are TRBV11-3 and TRBJ2-6, with 9 bases lining up with TRBD2. Germline V lookup: CDR1 SGHNT, CDR2 YENEEA. This CDR3 spans 19 amino acids. V lost 3 bases and J lost 0; bases outside the gene matches: 9. This chain's CDR3 is CASSLAPSGVLSGANVLTF. The CDR3 coding sequence is TGTGCCAGCAGCTTGGCCCCTAGCGGGGTCCTCTCTGGGGCCAACGTCCTGACTTTC.

The J gene is TRBJ2-7, the V gene TRBV6-8; D is unclear. The CDR3 extends over 13 amino acids. The germline V gene has CDR1 MNHGY and CDR2 SAAAGT. V was trimmed by 6 bases and J by 3 bases, leaving 12 bases between them. CDR3 bases: TGTGCCAGCAGAAACCCAGCAGGCTACGAGCAGTACTTC. Protein: CASRNPAGYEQYF.

The chain uses TRBV6-8 and TRBJ2-1, with a weak D call TRBD2 (5 bases). Trimming took off 8 bases at V and 0 bases at J, with 11 bases between the two ends. CDR1 is MNHGY and CDR2 is SAAAGT in the germline V gene. The length of the CDR3 is 14 residues. The CDR3 spells CASGRRSSYNEQFF. The CDR3 nucleotides are TGTGCCAGCGGTCGGAGGAGCTCCTACAATGAGCAGTTCTTC.

This clone rates as large (0.1 to 1%). The chain carries TRBV11-3 and TRBJ2-7; D is undetermined. CDR1 SGHNT and CDR2 YENEEA come from the germline V gene. The CDR3 is 15 amino acids. V lost 5 bases and J lost 3, with 17 bases in between. CDR3 coding DNA: TGTGCCAGCAGCGTCTCTCACGGGCCGAACTACGAGCAGTACTTC. Protein sequence: CASSVSHGPNYEQYF.

This clone turned up a few times. This chain connects TRBV6-8 to TRBJ2-3; TRBD2 agrees at 14 bases. Per germline, CDR1 MNHGY and CDR2 SAAAGT. CDR3 length equals 15 residues. V was pared by 6 bases and J by 7 bases, with 6 bases of the junction left unmatched. The chain's CDR3 is CASRGTSGSGNTQYF. The CDR3 DNA reads as TGTGCCAGCAGAGGGACTAGCGGGAGTGGGAATACGCAGTATTTT.